These 22 T cell receptor beta chains were sequenced from one sample in a study of metastatic and nonmetastatic thyroid tumors. No treatment of any kind had been given to any patient before thyroid surgery. TCRdb reanalyzed the PCR reads via MiXCR. Of 30,000 to 35,000 clones listed, approximately 19% are singletons. Sequencing used blood. The receptors derive from a female donor with papillary thyroid cancer or a benign thyroid nodule (not recorded which). Some clones in this sample may be carry-over from other donors' samples.

CDR3 in DNA: TGCAGTGCTAGAGATTTTACCGGGCCCTGTTGCTACACCTTC. It specifies CSARDFTGPCCYTF. The chain is built from TRBV20-1 and TRBJ1-2; no clear D gene. CDR1 is DFQATT and CDR2 is SNEGSKA in the germline V gene (reference sequence). The CDR3 length is 14 residues. Between the trimmed V and J ends, which lost 0 bases and 9 bases, there was a span of 17 bases.

This clone was observed many times. The chain combines TRBV2 with TRBJ1-2; D not resolved. V shed 8 bases and J shed 7 bases, with 11 bases lying between them. There are 11 residues in the CDR3. CDR1 and CDR2 (germline): SNHLY, FYNNEI. CDR3 coding DNA: TGTGCCAGCTTTAGAGGCGGTGGCTACACCTTC. Its protein product is CASFRGGGYTF.

The rearrangement links TRBV11-1 to TRBJ1-1; D might be TRBD1 (6 bases). The CDR3 loop spans 15 amino acids. The ends were cut back, 5 bases at V and 3 bases at J, with 16 bases in the middle. In germline, CDR1 is SGHAT, CDR2 FQDESV (reference sequence). The CDR3 sequence: CASSVYRAGDTEAFF. CDR3 nucleotides: TGTGCCAGCAGCGTCTACAGGGCGGGGGACACTGAAGCTTTCTTT.

Ten or more counts support this clone. The chain employs TRBV28 and TRBJ2-5, with D uncertain. The V gene's germline CDR1 is MDHEN and CDR2 SYDVKM. V was cut by 2 bases and J by 5 bases, with 12 bases left in between. The CDR3 extends over 14 amino acids. The CDR3 loop reads CASSLIPHTETQYF. As DNA, the CDR3 is TGTGCCAGCAGTTTAATCCCCCACACGGAGACCCAGTACTTC.

The chain carries TRBV2 and TRBJ2-3; D not certain. The germline gives CDR1 SNHLY, CDR2 FYNNEI. V was clipped by 1 base and J by 2 bases, with 10 bases between them. CDR3 length: 15 residues. The DNA for the CDR3 is TGTGCCAGCAGTGAAGGCGGTAGCCCCACAGATACGCAGTATTTT. It is translated as CASSEGGSPTDTQYF.

In this sample, this clone turned up a few times. The chain is built from TRBV6-2 or TRBV6-3 and TRBJ1-1; D remains ambiguous. V was shortened by 10 bases and J by 2 bases, with 11 bases between the two germline ends. The CDR3 is made up of 12 amino acids. CDR1 and CDR2 from the germline V gene are MNHEY and SVGEGT. The CDR3 loop is CATRRKNTEAFF. In DNA form, the CDR3 reads TGTGCCACCCGACGGAAAAACACTGAAGCTTTCTTT.

The V call is TRBV30, the J call TRBJ2-7; TRBD1 matches at 8 bases. The V gene end was trimmed by 7 bases and the J gene end by 6 bases; junction bases not matched to a gene: 11. Germline values: CDR1 GTSNPN, CDR2 SVGIG (reference sequence). The CDR3 has 13 residues. The CDR3 sequence: CAYPTGVIGEQYF. CDR3 bases: TGTGCCTACCCGACAGGGGTGATTGGCGAGCAGTACTTC.

The rearrangement joins TRBV15 to TRBJ2-6, with D hard to call. CDR1 is LNHNV and CDR2 is YYDKDF in the germline V gene (reference sequence). This CDR3 comprises 16 residues. Trimming removed 0 bases at V and 4 bases at J, with 10 bases between. CDR3 protein: CATSREMIWGANVLTF. The CDR3 DNA reads TGTGCCACCAGCAGAGAGATGATCTGGGGGGCCAACGTCCTGACTTTC.

This clone came up many times. This chain uses TRBV6-1 with TRBJ2-6; 9 bases align to TRBD1. There are 17 residues in the CDR3. Germline CDR1 reads MNHNS; CDR2 reads SASEGT. J lost 8 bases, V lost 6 bases, and 14 bases had no gene match. The CDR3 bases are TGTGCCAGCAGCCCCCGATCCCGACAGGGGGAGTCCAACGTCCTGACTTTC. Translating it yields CASSPRSRQGESNVLTF.

The sample holds many counts of this clone. The chain couples TRBV15 to TRBJ2-7, with D unclear. Trimming removed 1 base at V and 2 bases at J, with 12 bases between. The CDR3 sequence is 15 residues long. Germline-derived CDR1 and CDR2 are LNHNV and YYDKDF (reference sequence). CDR3 region: CATSRAGGVPYEQYF. DNA of the CDR3: TGTGCCACCAGCAGAGCGGGCGGAGTCCCCTACGAGCAGTACTTC.

This clone was seen more than once but under ten times. The CDR3 DNA sequence: TGTGCCAGCAGTGGACAGAGAACCCGCTATGGCTACACCTTC. Its protein product is CASSGQRTRYGYTF. The chain uses TRBV2 and TRBJ1-2, with a tentative D call TRBD1 (5 bases). The CDR3 has 14 amino acids. Per germline, CDR1 SNHLY and CDR2 FYNNEI. V was cut by 4 bases and J by 4 bases, with 13 bases left in between.

The gene calls are TRBV11-2 and TRBJ2-7; 9 bases map to TRBD2. This CDR3 has 18 amino acids. V dropped 4 bases and J dropped 7; count of bases not matched to a gene: 20. Germline values: CDR1 SGHAT, CDR2 FQNNGV. CDR3 nucleotides: TGTGCCAGCAGCTCACCAAAGGCGGGGGGACTAGCTGGGGGAGAGCAGTACTTC. This codes for CASSSPKAGGLAGGEQYF.

Relative to its sample, this clone is medium-sized. This chain uses TRBV20-1 with TRBJ2-7; perhaps D is TRBD1 or TRBD2 (7 bases each). Germline lookup yields CDR1 DFQATT and CDR2 SNEGSKA (reference sequence). There are 15 residues in the CDR3. The V and J ends lost 5 bases and 0 bases respectively, with 17 bases between them. DNA for the CDR3: TGCAGTGCTGAGGGGACAGCGGGGAACTCCTACGAGCAGTACTTC. Its translation: CSAEGTAGNSYEQYF.

By sample fraction, this clone is medium-sized. The chain joins TRBV7-9 to TRBJ2-2; perhaps TRBD1 as D (6 bases). CDR3 length: 15 amino acids. V lost 4 bases to trimming and J lost 2 bases, with 11 bases between them. CDR1 SEHNR and CDR2 FQNEAQ come from the germline V gene (reference sequence). The CDR3 nucleotides are TGTGCCAGCAGCTCAAAACAGGGCAACACCGGGGAGCTGTTTTTT. Residues: CASSSKQGNTGELFF.

This chain joins TRBV7-6 and TRBJ2-2, with D uncertain. The V end lost 7 bases, the J end lost 7 bases, and 7 bases lay between the germline ends. This CDR3 contains 11 residues. Germline assignment: CDR1 SGHVS and CDR2 FNYEAQ. This chain's CDR3 is CASNGDGELFF. The CDR3 DNA follows: TGTGCCAGCAATGGCGACGGGGAGCTGTTTTTT.

A note on this clone: Since a much larger clone is just one base distant, this may be a read error. The chain uses TRBV10-3 and TRBJ2-5, with 7 bases lining up with TRBD2. Germline V gene lookup returns CDR1 ENHRY and CDR2 SYGVKD. The CDR3 runs to 15 residues. CDR3 region: CVVTERREVQETQYF. For the CDR3, the DNA is TGTGTCGTCACGGAGAGACGGGAGGTTCAAGAGACCCAGTACTTC.

This clone was seen a handful of times. The chain has TRBV6-1 and TRBJ1-1, with 10 bases aligning to TRBD1. The length of the CDR3 is 14 residues. Germline V gene data show CDR1 as MNHNS and CDR2 as SASEGT. Trimming took 6 bases from V and 2 from J; bases not matched to a gene: 3. The CDR3 sequence: CASRGDRGNTEAFF. DNA of the CDR3: TGTGCCAGCAGGGGGGACAGGGGAAACACTGAAGCTTTCTTT.

Points on this clone: This likely comes from a read error, as the CDR3 has no conserved phenylalanine or tryptophan at its end. V is TRBV6-1 and J is TRBJ2-7; TRBD2 matches 10 bases. The ends lost 10 bases at V and 4 bases at J; junction bases unmatched: 10. The CDR3 covers 14 residues. Germline V gives CDR1 MNHNS, CDR2 SASEGT. This CDR3 reads CATLHASGRYEQYS. In DNA, the CDR3 is TGTGCCACCCTCCATGCTAGCGGGAGATACGAGCAGTACTCC.

This clone was seen ten or more times. The CDR3 nucleotides read TGCGCCAGCAGCCAAGAGCAGGGGGCGAACGAAAAACTGTTTTTT. Its translation is CASSQEQGANEKLFF. V is TRBV4-3 and J is TRBJ1-4; 8 bases align to TRBD1. J lost 8 bases, V lost 0 bases, and 5 bases had no gene match. Germline assignment: CDR1 LGHNA and CDR2 YSLEER. This CDR3 has 15 residues.

There are many counts of this clone. V is TRBV7-8 and J is TRBJ1-6, with D unclear. This CDR3 has 15 amino acids. V was cut by 3 bases and J by 7 bases, with 13 bases left in between. Germline-derived CDR1 and CDR2 are SGHVS and FQNEAQ. CDR3 sequence reads: CASSLKGRGNSPLHF. The CDR3 coding sequence is TGTGCCAGCAGCTTGAAAGGTCGAGGGAATTCACCCCTCCACTTT. The whole variable domain, remainder taken from reference TRBV7-8 and TRBJ1-6, is GAGVSQSPRYKVAKRGQDVALRCDPISGHVSLFWYQQALGQGPEFLTYFQNEAQLDKSGLPSDRFFAERPEGSVSTLKIQRTQQEDSAVYLCASSLKGRGNSPLHFGNGTRLTVT.

This clone is termed medium-sized. This chain joins TRBV5-1 and TRBJ2-7; possibly TRBD1 or TRBD2 for D (5 bases each). The CDR3 contains 13 residues. The V and J ends lost 0 bases and 5 bases respectively, with 9 bases between them. In germline, CDR1 is SGHRS, CDR2 YFSETQ. In DNA form, the CDR3 reads TGCGCCAGCAGCTTGGAAGGGGACCACGAGCAGTACTTC. This translates into CASSLEGDHEQYF.

In its sample, this clone was seen many times. This chain joins TRBV30 and TRBJ1-1; a weak D match, TRBD1 (5 bases). Germline CDR1 is GTSNPN and CDR2 is SVGIG (reference sequence). V lost 7 bases and J 9 bases, leaving 18 bases between the germline ends. The CDR3 is 12 amino acids. CDR3 loop: CAFHRGDRKAFF. The CDR3 DNA is TGTGCCTTCCACCGGGGTGACAGAAAAGCTTTCTTT.